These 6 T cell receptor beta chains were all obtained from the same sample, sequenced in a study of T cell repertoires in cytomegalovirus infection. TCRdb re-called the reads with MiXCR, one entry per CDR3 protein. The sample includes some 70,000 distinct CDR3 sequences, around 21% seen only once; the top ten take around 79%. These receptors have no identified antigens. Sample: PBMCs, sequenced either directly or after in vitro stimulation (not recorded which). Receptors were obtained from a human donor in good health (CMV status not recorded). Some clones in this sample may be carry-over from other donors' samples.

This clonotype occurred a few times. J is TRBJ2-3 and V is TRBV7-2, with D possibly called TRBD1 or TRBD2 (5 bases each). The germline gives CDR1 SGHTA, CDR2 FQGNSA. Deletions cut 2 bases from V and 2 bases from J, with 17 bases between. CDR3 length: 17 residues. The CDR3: CASSLSAAGGTTDTQYF. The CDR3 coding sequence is TGTGCCAGCAGCTTATCCGCCGCAGGTGGGACCACAGATACGCAGTATTTT.

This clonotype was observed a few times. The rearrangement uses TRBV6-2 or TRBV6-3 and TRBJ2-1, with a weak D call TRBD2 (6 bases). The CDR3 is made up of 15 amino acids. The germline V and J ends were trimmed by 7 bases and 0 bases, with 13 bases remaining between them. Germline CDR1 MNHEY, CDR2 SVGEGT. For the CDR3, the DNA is TGTGCCAGCATGCGGGACTTCAGCTCCTACAATGAGCAGTTCTTC. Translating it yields CASMRDFSSYNEQFF.

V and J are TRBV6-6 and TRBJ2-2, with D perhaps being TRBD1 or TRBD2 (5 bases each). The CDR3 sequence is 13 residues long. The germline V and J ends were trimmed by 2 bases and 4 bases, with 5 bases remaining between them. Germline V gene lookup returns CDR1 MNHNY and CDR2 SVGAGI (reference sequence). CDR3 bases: TGTGCCAGCAGTTACGGGGGCACCGGGGAGCTGTTTTTT. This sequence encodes CASSYGGTGELFF.

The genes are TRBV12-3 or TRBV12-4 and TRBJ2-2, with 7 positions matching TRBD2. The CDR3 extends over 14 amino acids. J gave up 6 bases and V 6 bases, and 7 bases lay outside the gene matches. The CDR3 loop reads CASSPQTSPGELFF. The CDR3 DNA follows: TGTGCCAGCAGCCCCCAGACTAGCCCCGGGGAGCTGTTTTTT.

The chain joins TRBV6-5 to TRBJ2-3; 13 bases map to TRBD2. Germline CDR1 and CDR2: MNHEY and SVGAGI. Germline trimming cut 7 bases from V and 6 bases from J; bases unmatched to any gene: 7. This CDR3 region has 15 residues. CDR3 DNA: TGTGCCAGCAAGGGCACTAGCGGGAGGGCTGATACGCAGTATTTT. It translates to CASKGTSGRADTQYF.

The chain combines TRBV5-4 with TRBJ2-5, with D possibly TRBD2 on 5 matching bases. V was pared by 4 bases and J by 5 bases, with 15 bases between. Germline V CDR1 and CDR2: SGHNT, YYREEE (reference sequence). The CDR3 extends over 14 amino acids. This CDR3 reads CASSEGWAEETQYF. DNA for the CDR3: TGTGCCAGCAGCGAGGGATGGGCGGAGGAGACCCAGTACTTC.